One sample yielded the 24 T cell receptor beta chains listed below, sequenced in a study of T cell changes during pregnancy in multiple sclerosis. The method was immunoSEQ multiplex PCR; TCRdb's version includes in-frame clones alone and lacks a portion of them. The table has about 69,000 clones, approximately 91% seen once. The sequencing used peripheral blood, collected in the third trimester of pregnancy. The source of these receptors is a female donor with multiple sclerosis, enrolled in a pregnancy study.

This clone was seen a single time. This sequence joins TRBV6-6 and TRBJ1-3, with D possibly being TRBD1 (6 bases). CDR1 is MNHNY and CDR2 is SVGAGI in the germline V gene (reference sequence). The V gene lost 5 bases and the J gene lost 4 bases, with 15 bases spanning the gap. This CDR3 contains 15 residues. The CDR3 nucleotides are TGTGCCAGCAGTAGCGAGGGGGTGGAAGGAAACACCATATATTTT. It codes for CASSSEGVEGNTIYF.

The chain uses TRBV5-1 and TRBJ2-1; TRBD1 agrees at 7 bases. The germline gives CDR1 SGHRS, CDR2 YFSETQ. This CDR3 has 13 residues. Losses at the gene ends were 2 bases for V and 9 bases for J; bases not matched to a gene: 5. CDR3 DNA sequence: TGCGCCAGCAGCTTAACAGGGGAAGGTGAGCAGTTCTTC. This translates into CASSLTGEGEQFF.

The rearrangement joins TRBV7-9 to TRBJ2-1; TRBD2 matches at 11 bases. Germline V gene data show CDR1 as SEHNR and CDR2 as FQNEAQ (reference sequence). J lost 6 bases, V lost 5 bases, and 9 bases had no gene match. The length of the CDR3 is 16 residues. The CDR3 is CASSRLTLAGGNEQFF. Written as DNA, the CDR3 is TGTGCCAGCAGCCGCCTTACCCTAGCGGGGGGCAATGAGCAGTTCTTC.

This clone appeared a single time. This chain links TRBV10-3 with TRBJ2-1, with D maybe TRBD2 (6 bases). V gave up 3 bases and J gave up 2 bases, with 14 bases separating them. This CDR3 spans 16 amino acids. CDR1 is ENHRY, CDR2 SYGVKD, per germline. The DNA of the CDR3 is TGTGCCATCAGTGACCGGGGCGGGGTGACCTACAATGAGCAGTTCTTC. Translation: CAISDRGGVTYNEQFF.

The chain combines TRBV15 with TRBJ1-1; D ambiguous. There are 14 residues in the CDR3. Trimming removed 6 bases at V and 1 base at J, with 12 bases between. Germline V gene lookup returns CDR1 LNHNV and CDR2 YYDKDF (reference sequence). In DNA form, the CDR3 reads TGTGCCACCAGTGCTAGGGCGGGGAACACTGAAGCTTTCTTT. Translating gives CATSARAGNTEAFF.

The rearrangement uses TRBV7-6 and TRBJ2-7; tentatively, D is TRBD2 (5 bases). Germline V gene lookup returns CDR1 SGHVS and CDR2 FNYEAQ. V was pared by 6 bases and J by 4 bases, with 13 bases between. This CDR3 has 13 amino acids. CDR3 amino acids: CASRQRTGYEQYF. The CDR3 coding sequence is TGTGCCAGCAGGCAAAGGACGGGGTACGAGCAGTACTTC.

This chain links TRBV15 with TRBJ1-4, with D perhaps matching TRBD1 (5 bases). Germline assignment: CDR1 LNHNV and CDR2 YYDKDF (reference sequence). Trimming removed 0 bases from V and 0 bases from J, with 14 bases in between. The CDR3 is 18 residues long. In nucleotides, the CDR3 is TGTGCCACCAGCAGAGATATTTCCGGAGGGGCAACTAATGAAAAACTGTTTTTT. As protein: CATSRDISGGATNEKLFF. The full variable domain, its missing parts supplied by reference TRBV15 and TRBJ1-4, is DAMVIQNPRYQVTQFGKPVTLSCSQTLNHNVMYWYQQKSSQAPKLLFHYYDKDFNNEADTPDNFQSRRPNTSFCFLDIRSPGLGDTAMYLCATSRDISGGATNEKLFFGSGTQLSVL.

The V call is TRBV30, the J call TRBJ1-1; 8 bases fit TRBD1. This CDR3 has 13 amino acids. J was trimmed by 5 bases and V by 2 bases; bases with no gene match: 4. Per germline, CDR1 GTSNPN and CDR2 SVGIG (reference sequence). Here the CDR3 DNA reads TGTGCCTGGAGTAGGACAGGGTGGACTGAAGCTTTCTTT. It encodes CAWSRTGWTEAFF.

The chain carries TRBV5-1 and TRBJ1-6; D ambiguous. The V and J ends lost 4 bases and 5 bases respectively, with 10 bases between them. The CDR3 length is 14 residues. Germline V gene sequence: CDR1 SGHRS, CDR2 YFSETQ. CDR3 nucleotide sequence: TGCGCCAGCAGCGAATCCACACATAATTCACCCCTCCACTTT. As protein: CASSESTHNSPLHF.

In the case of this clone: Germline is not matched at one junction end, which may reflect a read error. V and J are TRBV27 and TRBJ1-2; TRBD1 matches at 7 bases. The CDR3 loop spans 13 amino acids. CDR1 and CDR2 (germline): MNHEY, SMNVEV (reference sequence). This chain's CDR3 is CASSLSQGRGYTF. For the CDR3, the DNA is TGTGCCAGCAGTCTATCACAGGGGCGAGGCTACACCTTC.

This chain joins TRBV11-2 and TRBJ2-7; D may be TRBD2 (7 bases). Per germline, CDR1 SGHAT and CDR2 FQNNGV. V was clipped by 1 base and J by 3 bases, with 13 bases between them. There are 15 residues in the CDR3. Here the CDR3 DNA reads TGTGCCAGCAGCTTAGGCTCGGGGGGCATCTACGAGCAGTACTTC. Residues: CASSLGSGGIYEQYF.

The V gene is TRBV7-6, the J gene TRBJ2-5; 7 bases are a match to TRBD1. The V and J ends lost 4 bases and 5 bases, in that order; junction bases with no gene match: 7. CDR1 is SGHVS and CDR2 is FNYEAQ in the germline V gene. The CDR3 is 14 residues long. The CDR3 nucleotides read TGTGCCAGCAGCTCGACAGGGTTGGGGGAGACCCAGTACTTC. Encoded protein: CASSSTGLGETQYF.

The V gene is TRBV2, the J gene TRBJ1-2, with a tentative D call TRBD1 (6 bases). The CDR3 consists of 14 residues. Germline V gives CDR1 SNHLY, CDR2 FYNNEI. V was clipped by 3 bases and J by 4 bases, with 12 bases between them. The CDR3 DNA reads TGTGCCAGCAGTGAGGGGGCCGGACGCTATGGCTACACCTTC. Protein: CASSEGAGRYGYTF. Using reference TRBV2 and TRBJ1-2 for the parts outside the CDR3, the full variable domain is EPEVTQTPSHQVTQMGQEVILRCVPISNHLYFYWYRQILGQKVEFLVSFYNNEISEKSEIFDDQFSVERPDGSNFTLKIRSTKLEDSAMYFCASSEGAGRYGYTFGSGTRLTVV.

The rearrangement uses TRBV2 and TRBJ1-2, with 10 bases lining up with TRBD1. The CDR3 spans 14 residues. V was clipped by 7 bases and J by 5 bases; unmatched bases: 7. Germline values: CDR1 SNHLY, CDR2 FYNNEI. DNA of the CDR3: TGTGCCAGCATGAGGGGACAGGGGAATTATGGCTACACCTTC. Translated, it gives CASMRGQGNYGYTF.

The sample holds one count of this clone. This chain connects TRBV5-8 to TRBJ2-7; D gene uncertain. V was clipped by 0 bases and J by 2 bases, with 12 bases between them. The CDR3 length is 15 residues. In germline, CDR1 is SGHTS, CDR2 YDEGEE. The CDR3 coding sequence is TGTGCCAGCAGCTTGGATGGCAGGTTAACCTACGAGCAGTACTTC. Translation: CASSLDGRLTYEQYF.

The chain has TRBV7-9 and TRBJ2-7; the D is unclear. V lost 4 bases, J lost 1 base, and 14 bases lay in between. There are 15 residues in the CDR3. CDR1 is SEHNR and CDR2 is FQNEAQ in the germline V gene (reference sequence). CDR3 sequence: CASSYRGRPSYEQYF. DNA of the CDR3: TGTGCCAGCAGCTATCGTGGCAGGCCTTCCTACGAGCAGTACTTC.

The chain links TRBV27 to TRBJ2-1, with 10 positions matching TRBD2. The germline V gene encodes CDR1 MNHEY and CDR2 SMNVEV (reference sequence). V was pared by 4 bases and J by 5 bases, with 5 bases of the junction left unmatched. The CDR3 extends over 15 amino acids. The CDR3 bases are TGTGCCAGCAGTTCCAGCGGGGGGGCCGACAATGAGCAGTTCTTC. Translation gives CASSSSGGADNEQFF.

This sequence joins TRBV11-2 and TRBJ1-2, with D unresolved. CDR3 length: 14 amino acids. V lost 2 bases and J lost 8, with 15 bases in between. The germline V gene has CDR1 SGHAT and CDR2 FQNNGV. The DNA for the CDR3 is TGTGCCAGCAGCTTAACGGGAGCTACCGGAGGCTACACCTTC. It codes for CASSLTGATGGYTF. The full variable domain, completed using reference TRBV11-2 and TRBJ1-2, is EAGVAQSPRYKIIEKRQSVAFWCNPISGHATLYWYQQILGQGPKLLIQFQNNGVVDDSQLPKDRFSAERLKGVDSTLKIQPAKLEDSAVYLCASSLTGATGGYTFGSGTRLTVV.

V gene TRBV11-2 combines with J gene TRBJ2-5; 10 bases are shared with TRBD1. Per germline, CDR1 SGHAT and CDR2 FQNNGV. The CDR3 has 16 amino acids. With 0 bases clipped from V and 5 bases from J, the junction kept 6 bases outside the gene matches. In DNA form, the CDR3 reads TGTGCCAGCAGCTTAGATCCGGGACAGGGGCCGGAGACCCAGTACTTC. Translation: CASSLDPGQGPETQYF.

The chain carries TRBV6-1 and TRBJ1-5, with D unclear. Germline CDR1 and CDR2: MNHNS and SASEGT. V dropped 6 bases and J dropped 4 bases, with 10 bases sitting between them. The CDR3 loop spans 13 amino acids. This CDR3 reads CASSPTGNQPQHF. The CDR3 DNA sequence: TGTGCCAGCAGCCCAACGGGGAATCAGCCCCAGCATTTT.

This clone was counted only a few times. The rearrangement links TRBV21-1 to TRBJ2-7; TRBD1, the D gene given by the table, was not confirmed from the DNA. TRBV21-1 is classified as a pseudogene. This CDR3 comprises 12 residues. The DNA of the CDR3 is TGTGCCAACGGACAGGGATACTACGAGCAGTACTTC. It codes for CANGQGYYEQYF.

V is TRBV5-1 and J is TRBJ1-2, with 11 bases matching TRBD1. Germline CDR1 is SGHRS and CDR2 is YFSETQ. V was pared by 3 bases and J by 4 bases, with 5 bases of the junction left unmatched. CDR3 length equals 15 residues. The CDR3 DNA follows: TGCGCCAGCAGCTGGGGGACAGGGGGAATCTATGGCTACACCTTC. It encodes CASSWGTGGIYGYTF. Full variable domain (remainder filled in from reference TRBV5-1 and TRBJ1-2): KAGVTQTPRYLIKTRGQQVTLSCSPISGHRSVSWYQQTPGQGLQFLFEYFSETQRNKGNFPGRFSGRQFSNSRSEMNVSTLELGDSALYLCASSWGTGGIYGYTFGSGTRLTVV.

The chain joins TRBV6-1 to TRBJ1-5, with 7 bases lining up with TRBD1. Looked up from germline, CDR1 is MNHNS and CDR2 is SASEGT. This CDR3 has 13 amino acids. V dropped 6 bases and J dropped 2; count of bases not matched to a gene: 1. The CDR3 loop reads CASRGTGNQPQHF. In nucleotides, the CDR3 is TGTGCCAGCAGAGGGACAGGCAATCAGCCCCAGCATTTT.

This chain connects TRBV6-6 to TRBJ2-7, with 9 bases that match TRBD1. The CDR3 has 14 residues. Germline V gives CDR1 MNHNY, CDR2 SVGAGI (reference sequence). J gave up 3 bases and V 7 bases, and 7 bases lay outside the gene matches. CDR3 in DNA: TGTGCCAGCACATTCCGGGACAGGGTCTACGAGCAGTACTTC. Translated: CASTFRDRVYEQYF.